This TCR beta chain was profiled in a study of blood T cell dynamics during melanoma immunotherapy. The V end lost 3 bases, the J end lost 1 base, and 21 bases lay between the germline ends. CDR1 and CDR2 (germline): SGHTA, FQGNSA. The CDR3 has 18 amino acids. Time point reported: pre-treatment baseline. Sequenced by immunoSEQ multiplex PCR; TCRdb stores in-frame clones only, minus some. The sample records more than 5,000 clones, about 85% being singletons. Sequencing used blood, obtained from a patient treated with checkpoint blockade. This sequence joins TRBV7-2 and TRBJ1-1; D is ambiguous. This receptor was taken from a human donor with melanoma. CDR3 DNA sequence: TGTGCCAGCAGCTTCTGGGCTGACCCATTGGATGGGAACACTGAAGCTTTCTTT. This codes for CASSFWADPLDGNTEAFF.